The source of this T cell receptor (beta chain) is a study of blood T cell dynamics during melanoma immunotherapy. In the study overall: Standard first-line treatment here was pembrolizumab or nivolumab plus ipilimumab in metastatic melanoma.

The time point denotes: pre-treatment baseline. Patients had no prior systemic cancer treatment, immunosuppressants or other active cancers. Libraries were prepared by immunoSEQ multiplex PCR; TCRdb keeps only in-frame clonotypes and omits some of them. The top ten clones hold around 4.4% of a sample with approximately 13,000 clones, 86% of them seen once. The TCR originated in a human donor with melanoma. Sample: blood, taken from a patient treated with checkpoint blockade.

CDR3 DNA: TGTGCCAGCAGTTACTGGGGGGGGAAAGAGACCCAGTACTTC. It translates to CASSYWGGKETQYF. The rearrangement links TRBV6-6 to TRBJ2-5, with TRBD2 identical over 7 bases. CDR1 and CDR2 (germline): MNHNY, SVGAGI (reference sequence). V dropped 1 base and J dropped 3; count of bases not matched to a gene: 2. The length of the CDR3 is 14 residues.